The following is a T cell receptor beta chain sequence with its context. Its specificity is not known. Isolated RNA was reverse transcribed in full, so expressed TCRB transcripts were sequenced. Measured with immunoSEQ multiplex PCR; TCRdb has only the in-frame clones, and not every one. In the table there are tens of thousands of clones, just under 50% of which are singletons. This entry comes from a study of beta chain features in type 1 diabetes. Study-wide results and limits: In all four CD4+ subsets, TCRB CDR3 length was significantly, moderately reduced in type 1 diabetes.

The CDR3 is 13 amino acids. V trimming: 5 bases; J trimming: 11 bases; junction bases outside the gene matches: 12. In germline, CDR1 is SNHLY, CDR2 FYNNEI. Sequenced: central memory CD4+ T cells from blood. This TCR came from a man aged 30 to 45 with type 1 diabetes. This chain links TRBV2 with TRBJ2-7, with 7 bases matching TRBD2. CDR3 sequence: CASSPNRDYGEYF. The CDR3, as DNA: TGTGCCAGCAGTCCCAACCGGGACTATGGGGAGTACTTC.